One sample yielded the 20 T cell receptor beta chains listed below, sequenced in a study of cytomegalovirus exposure and HLA in healthy donors (dated by TCRdb to about 2017). Libraries came from the immunoSEQ multiplex PCR assay. Held by TCRdb, this immuneACCESS table contains in-frame sequences only and omits some clones. Under half of the omission traces to an unresolved V gene where checked; the cause of the rest is unknown. This sample has about 200,000 clones in its table, and over 75% of those were observed once. Of the sample, 1.5% to 2% falls within the top ten clones. What was sequenced was PBMCs. The receptor source for this set is a young woman in good health and CMV-seropositive.

This chain connects TRBV28 to TRBJ2-7, with 8 nucleotides matching TRBD1. V lost 7 bases, J lost 4 bases, and 12 bases stayed unmatched. Germline V gene lookup returns CDR1 MDHEN and CDR2 SYDVKM. The CDR3 has 15 residues. The CDR3 spells CASTYGQGFPYEQYF. CDR3 DNA: TGTGCCAGCACTTATGGACAGGGATTCCCTTACGAGCAGTACTTC.

The CDR3, as DNA: TGTGCCAGCTCACCTGGGACGGGGGATTATGGCTACACCTTC. It translates to CASSPGTGDYGYTF. V usage is TRBV18 and J usage is TRBJ1-2, with D possibly being TRBD1 (5 bases). The CDR3 covers 14 residues. Trimming cost V 3 bases and J 5 bases, with 13 bases left between them. Per the germline V gene, CDR1 is KGHSH and CDR2 is LQKENI.

As concerns this clone: One end of the junction fails to match germline, which may point to a read error. The V gene is TRBV7-3, the J gene TRBJ2-7, with 12 positions matching TRBD2. The CDR3 runs to 13 residues. Germline CDR1 and CDR2: SGHTA and FQGTGA. Here the CDR3 DNA reads TGTGCCAGCAGCTTCGGACTAGCGGGAACCCGGAACTTC. Translated, it gives CASSFGLAGTRNF.

This clone is a singleton in its sample. V gene TRBV29-1 combines with J gene TRBJ1-2; 8 positions match TRBD1. CDR1 and CDR2 (germline): SQVTM, ANQGSEA. Losses at the gene ends were 3 bases for V and 8 bases for J; bases not matched to a gene: 5. This CDR3 contains 12 residues. The CDR3 sequence is CSVEPGGSGYTF. In DNA form, the CDR3 reads TGCAGCGTTGAGCCAGGGGGCAGCGGCTACACCTTC.

The chain is built from TRBV9 and TRBJ2-1; maybe TRBD2 (6 bases). This CDR3 is 15 amino acids long. V was pared by 3 bases and J by 8 bases, with 18 bases between. Germline values: CDR1 SGDLS, CDR2 YYNGEE. The CDR3 DNA sequence: TGTGCCAGCAGCGGCCTATGGGGCGGGACGGATGAGCAGTTCTTC. It specifies CASSGLWGGTDEQFF.

The chain is built from TRBV11-2 and TRBJ1-1, with D possibly being TRBD1 (5 bases). Per the germline V gene, CDR1 is SGHAT and CDR2 is FQNNGV. V dropped 5 bases and J dropped 3 bases, with 13 bases sitting between them. The CDR3 runs to 14 residues. CDR3 protein: CASSTRVGDTEAFF. The CDR3 coding sequence is TGTGCCAGCAGCACCCGGGTAGGGGACACTGAAGCTTTCTTT.

The V call is TRBV28, the J call TRBJ2-3, with TRBD2 identical over 8 bases. V was clipped by 4 bases and J by 5 bases; unmatched bases: 2. The germline V gene encodes CDR1 MDHEN and CDR2 SYDVKM. This CDR3 is built from 13 residues. This CDR3 is CASSWTSQDTQYF. The DNA for the CDR3 is TGTGCCAGCAGTTGGACTAGCCAAGATACGCAGTATTTT.

CDR3 sequence reads: CASSYLGQGSYEQYF. CDR3 nucleotide sequence: TGCGCCAGCAGCTATTTAGGACAGGGCTCCTACGAGCAGTACTTC. This rearrangement joins TRBV5-1 to TRBJ2-7; TRBD1 matches 8 bases. CDR1 SGHRS and CDR2 YFSETQ come from the germline V gene. V lost 3 bases and J lost 0; bases outside the gene matches: 5. CDR3 size: 15 residues. Drawing the rest from reference TRBV5-1 and TRBJ2-7, the complete variable domain is KAGVTQTPRYLIKTRGQQVTLSCSPISGHRSVSWYQQTPGQGLQFLFEYFSETQRNKGNFPGRFSGRQFSNSRSEMNVSTLELGDSALYLCASSYLGQGSYEQYFGPGTRLTVT.

V and J are TRBV6-6 and TRBJ1-3, with D possibly TRBD1 on 6 matching bases. The CDR3 length is 14 residues. Trimming stripped 5 bases from V and 3 bases from J, with 11 bases between. Germline CDR1 MNHNY, CDR2 SVGAGI (reference sequence). CDR3 protein: CASSVYRDGNTIYF. CDR3 nucleotides: TGTGCCAGCAGTGTTTACAGGGATGGAAACACCATATATTTT.

V usage is TRBV25-1 and J usage is TRBJ1-1; 9 bases are shared with TRBD1. Looked up from germline, CDR1 is MGHDK and CDR2 is SYGVNS. The trim removed 2 bases at V and 3 bases at J, leaving 10 bases unmatched. The CDR3 length is 17 residues. Here the CDR3 reads CASSEAPYRDRDTEAFF. In DNA form, the CDR3 reads TGTGCCAGCAGTGAAGCTCCCTACCGGGACAGGGACACTGAAGCTTTCTTT. Full variable domain (missing parts from reference TRBV25-1 and TRBJ1-1): EADIYQTPRYLVIGTGKKITLECSQTMGHDKMYWYQQDPGMELHLIHYSYGVNSTEKGDLSSESTVSRIRTEHFPLTLESARPSHTSQYLCASSEAPYRDRDTEAFFGQGTRLTVV.

V and J are TRBV14 and TRBJ2-7, with D maybe TRBD2 (7 bases). Trimming took off 4 bases at V and 2 bases at J, with 12 bases between the two ends. The CDR3 contains 14 residues. CDR1 is SGHDN, CDR2 FVKESK, per germline. For the CDR3, the DNA is TGTGCCAGCAGCCGAGGGGGGGCCACCTACGAGCAGTACTTC. Its translation is CASSRGGATYEQYF.

The J gene is TRBJ1-1, the V gene TRBV25-1; 10 positions agree with TRBD1. The V segment lost 4 bases and the J segment 7 bases; nucleotides outside the gene matches: 12. The CDR3 spans 16 residues. CDR1 MGHDK and CDR2 SYGVNS come from the germline V gene. The CDR3 here is CASSGGQGEKIYEAFF. As DNA, the CDR3 is TGTGCCAGCAGTGGCGGACAGGGGGAGAAGATTTATGAAGCTTTCTTT.

V and J are TRBV28 and TRBJ2-3, with 7 bases lining up with TRBD1. Germline V CDR1 and CDR2: MDHEN, SYDVKM. The CDR3 loop spans 13 amino acids. Trimming removed 6 bases from V and 4 bases from J; junction bases left unmatched: 4. CDR3 loop: CASSLTGSDTQYF. DNA of the CDR3: TGTGCCAGCAGCCTGACAGGGTCAGATACGCAGTATTTT. The full variable domain, with the rest looked up from reference TRBV28 and TRBJ2-3, is DVKVTQSSRYLVKRTGEKVFLECVQDMDHENMFWYRQDPGLGLRLIYFSYDVKMKEKGDIPEGYSVSREKKERFSLILESASTNQTSMYLCASSLTGSDTQYFGPGTRLTVL.

This clone has more than one count but fewer than ten. The chain links TRBV6-1 to TRBJ2-7; D possibly corresponds to TRBD1 (5 bases). The CDR3 spans 12 residues. In germline, CDR1 is MNHNS, CDR2 SASEGT. V was pared by 5 bases and J by 3 bases, with 8 bases between. CDR3 amino acids: CASSLQGYEQYF. DNA of the CDR3: TGTGCCAGCAGTCTTCAGGGCTACGAGCAGTACTTC.

J is TRBJ2-2 and V is TRBV12-5; 8 positions match TRBD1. V lost 7 bases, J lost 7 bases, and 2 bases stayed unmatched. The CDR3 runs 12 residues. Germline V lookup: CDR1 LGHNT, CDR2 FRNRAP. CDR3 loop: CASVRGLGELFF. DNA of the CDR3: TGTGCTAGTGTCAGGGGGCTCGGGGAGCTGTTTTTT.

This chain uses TRBV28 with TRBJ1-2; 9 bases align to TRBD1. The CDR3 covers 16 residues. CDR1 MDHEN and CDR2 SYDVKM come from the germline V gene. V was pared by 5 bases and J by 4 bases, with 11 bases of the junction left unmatched. CDR3 residues: CASSPIQGQGIYGYTF. CDR3 sequence (DNA): TGTGCCAGCAGTCCCATCCAGGGACAGGGTATCTATGGCTACACCTTC.

The rearrangement uses TRBV27 and TRBJ2-7; TRBD2 might be the D (6 bases). Per the germline V gene, CDR1 is MNHEY and CDR2 is SMNVEV (reference sequence). Trimming pared 3 bases from V and 2 bases from J, leaving 8 bases between. The CDR3 runs 13 residues. CDR3 DNA sequence: TGTGCCAGCAGTTTTCCGGGGGCCTACGAGCAGTACTTC. It yields the protein CASSFPGAYEQYF.

V usage is TRBV5-1 and J usage is TRBJ2-1; 12 nucleotides agree with TRBD2. Germline V gene data show CDR1 as SGHRS and CDR2 as YFSETQ. The CDR3 is made up of 17 amino acids. V lost 1 base to trimming and J lost 6 bases; unmatched junction nucleotides: 8. In nucleotides, the CDR3 is TGCGCCAGCAGCTTGTGGGCTAGCGGGAGGGTCGGCAATGAGCAGTTCTTC. It codes for CASSLWASGRVGNEQFF. Drawing the rest from reference TRBV5-1 and TRBJ2-1, the complete variable domain is KAGVTQTPRYLIKTRGQQVTLSCSPISGHRSVSWYQQTPGQGLQFLFEYFSETQRNKGNFPGRFSGRQFSNSRSEMNVSTLELGDSALYLCASSLWASGRVGNEQFFGPGTRLTVL.

The J gene is TRBJ2-2, the V gene TRBV27; D is ambiguous. CDR3 length: 15 amino acids. Per the germline V gene, CDR1 is MNHEY and CDR2 is SMNVEV (reference sequence). Trimming removed 2 bases from V and 0 bases from J, with 7 bases in between. DNA for the CDR3: TGTGCCAGCAGTTTAAGCTTTCCGAACACCGGGGAGCTGTTTTTT. Translation: CASSLSFPNTGELFF.

The V call is TRBV6-6, the J call TRBJ1-1; possible D gene TRBD1, 5 bases. The V gene's germline CDR1 is MNHNY and CDR2 SVGAGI (reference sequence). The V end lost 6 bases, the J end lost 7 bases, and 9 bases lay between the germline ends. The CDR3 has 11 amino acids. The DNA for the CDR3 is TGTGCCAGCAGCAAGACAGATGAAGCTTTCTTT. This sequence encodes CASSKTDEAFF.